The 14 T cell receptor beta chains below were found in one sample sequenced in a study of blood T cell repertoires in COVID-19. The data were produced by immunoSEQ multiplex PCR, yet TCRdb's version contains in-frame clones alone and is incomplete. The table lists approximately 440,000 clones, around 87% of them singletons. Sequenced: PBMCs or T cells enriched from blood (not recorded which). The receptors stem from a woman between 18 and 30 years old who had recovered from COVID-19.

This clone came up once. The chain links TRBV5-1 to TRBJ1-3; D is perhaps TRBD1 (6 bases). The CDR3 runs 14 residues. From germline, CDR1 is SGHRS and CDR2 YFSETQ. V was pared by 4 bases and J by 7 bases, with 15 bases between. In DNA, the CDR3 is TGCGCCAGCAGCACAACAGGGAGGGGGAACACCATATATTTT. Translated: CASSTTGRGNTIYF.

The chain couples TRBV5-1 to TRBJ2-5; tentative D call: TRBD2 (5 bases). Between the trimmed V and J ends, which lost 0 bases and 7 bases, there was a span of 7 bases. CDR1 and CDR2 (germline): SGHRS, YFSETQ. The CDR3 has 12 amino acids. The CDR3 DNA follows: TGCGCCAGCAGCTTGGAGGCGGGGACCCAGTACTTC. Translation: CASSLEAGTQYF.

V is TRBV6-1 and J is TRBJ2-1, with 13 bases fitting TRBD2. V was clipped by 4 bases and J by 8 bases; unmatched bases: 8. The CDR3 loop spans 16 amino acids. The germline V gene encodes CDR1 MNHNS and CDR2 SASEGT. The DNA for the CDR3 is TGTGCCAGCAGTGTTACTAGCGGGGGGGCCCCCGATGAGCAGTTCTTC. As protein: CASSVTSGGAPDEQFF.

The chain recombines TRBV6-5 with TRBJ1-3, with TRBD1 identical over 8 bases. With V trimmed by 10 bases and J by 0 bases, 5 bases remained unmatched. Germline CDR1 reads MNHEY; CDR2 reads SVGAGI. This CDR3 has 14 amino acids. In nucleotides, the CDR3 is TGTGCCACCCTGGACAGGGCCTCTGGAAACACCATATATTTT. Encoded protein: CATLDRASGNTIYF.

The V gene is TRBV6-5, the J gene TRBJ1-2; D is undetermined. CDR1 and CDR2 (germline): MNHEY, SVGAGI. The CDR3 extends over 13 amino acids. Trimming removed 0 bases from V and 8 bases from J, with 10 bases in between. CDR3 coding DNA: TGTGCCAGCAGTTACTCGAGGAACGGCGGCTACACCTTC. The encoded protein is CASSYSRNGGYTF.

J is TRBJ1-1 and V is TRBV3-1 (or the pseudogene TRBV3-2); TRBD1 matches at 7 bases. Germline V lookup: CDR1 LGHDT, CDR2 YNNKEL (reference sequence). V was clipped by 2 bases and J by 6 bases; unmatched bases: 6. The CDR3 is made up of 14 amino acids. The CDR3 bases are TGTGCCAGCAGCCAACTCGGGACAGATTCTGAAGCTTTCTTT. Translating it yields CASSQLGTDSEAFF.

The chain couples TRBV3-1 (or the pseudogene TRBV3-2) to TRBJ1-2; no clear D. Trimming took 0 bases from V and 13 from J, leaving 15 bases between them. This CDR3 contains 13 residues. From germline, CDR1 is LGHDT and CDR2 YNNKEL (reference sequence). The CDR3 nucleotides are TGTGCCAGCAGCCAAGATTGGGAGGATCCCTCCACCTTC. It yields the protein CASSQDWEDPSTF.

This clone has just a few counts. The CDR3 DNA reads as TGCGCCAGCAGCTTGGATCCGGGGGACAATGAGCAGTTCTTC. This codes for CASSLDPGDNEQFF. The chain is built from TRBV5-1 and TRBJ2-1; maybe TRBD2 (6 bases). V shed 0 bases and J shed 5 bases, with 9 bases lying between them. Germline CDR1 SGHRS, CDR2 YFSETQ. This CDR3 comprises 14 residues.

The rearrangement uses TRBV7-5 and TRBJ2-1; the D call of TRBD2 is as the table states it, not checked on the DNA. TRBV7-5 is termed a pseudogene. The CDR3 sequence is 16 residues long. CDR3 sequence: CARSFESSGGLNEQFF. CDR3 bases: TGTGCCAGAAGCTTCGAATCTAGCGGGGGTTTAAATGAGCAGTTCTTC.

This clone came up a few times. The rearrangement uses TRBV7-2 and TRBJ1-4, with TRBD1 as a possible D gene (5 bases). Germline lookup yields CDR1 SGHTA and CDR2 FQGNSA. Trimming took 1 base from V and 0 from J, leaving 12 bases between them. This CDR3 has 17 amino acids. CDR3 region: CASSLESQGTTNEKLFF. The CDR3 nucleotides are TGTGCCAGCAGCTTAGAGTCCCAGGGAACAACTAATGAAAAACTGTTTTTT.

The V call is TRBV3-1 (or the pseudogene TRBV3-2), the J call TRBJ2-5; 11 bases match TRBD2. Per germline, CDR1 LGHDT and CDR2 YNNKEL (reference sequence). V lost 0 bases to trimming and J lost 4 bases; unmatched junction nucleotides: 7. CDR3 length equals 17 residues. The CDR3 DNA sequence: TGTGCCAGCAGCCAAGAGATGCTAGCGGGGGGTAGAGAGACCCAGTACTTC. It codes for CASSQEMLAGGRETQYF.

Only one count was recorded for this clone. The chain has TRBV6-1 and TRBJ1-5; D may be TRBD1 (6 bases). Germline-derived CDR1 and CDR2 are MNHNS and SASEGT. There are 14 residues in the CDR3. Deletions cut 3 bases from V and 3 bases from J, with 9 bases between. Written as DNA, the CDR3 is TGTGCCAGCAGTGATCAGGGGTTCAATCAGCCCCAGCATTTT. This encodes CASSDQGFNQPQHF.

This chain connects TRBV25-1 to TRBJ1-2; possible D gene TRBD1, 6 bases. Germline CDR1 is MGHDK and CDR2 is SYGVNS. V lost 5 bases to trimming and J lost 4 bases, with 17 bases between them. The length of the CDR3 is 15 residues. The CDR3 DNA follows: TGTGCCAGCAGTCCCCTAGACAGGACCGCCTATGGCTACACCTTC. It is translated as CASSPLDRTAYGYTF.

This sequence joins TRBV3-1 (or the pseudogene TRBV3-2) and TRBJ1-2, with D perhaps TRBD1 (6 bases). The V gene's germline CDR1 is LGHDT and CDR2 YNNKEL (reference sequence). Trimming shortened V by 4 bases and J by 6 bases, and 24 bases separated the two germline ends. The CDR3 contains 17 residues. The CDR3 sequence is CASSLSESLQGGHGYTF. The CDR3 bases are TGTGCCAGCAGCCTCTCAGAAAGTTTACAGGGTGGGCATGGCTACACCTTC.